The 5 T cell receptor beta chains given below trace back to one sample, sequenced in a study of CD8 T cells in Susac syndrome. It was with random hexamers that roughly 0.45 to 1 ug RNA was reverse transcribed. From the immunoSEQ multiplex PCR reads, TCRdb called clonotypes with MiXCR, one entry per CDR3 protein. The sample lists a few hundred thousand distinct CDR3 sequences, over 75% occurring once. The sample was CD8+ T cells from PBMCs. The origin of the receptors is a human donor with multiple sclerosis.

The V gene is TRBV4-1, the J gene TRBJ1-5; D gene unclear. CDR3 size: 15 residues. CDR1 and CDR2 (germline): MGHRA, YSYEKL. Trimming removed 0 bases from V and 7 bases from J, with 13 bases in between. The chain's CDR3 is CASSQDPVDGQPQHF. The CDR3 nucleotides are TGCGCCAGCAGCCAAGATCCAGTCGACGGCCAGCCCCAGCATTTT.

Comments on this clonotype: One junction end disagrees with the germline gene, perhaps due to a read error. CDR3 in DNA: TGTGCCAGCAGCTTGACTAAAGGTCAGGACTTC. It codes for CASSLTKGQDF. V gene TRBV7-9 combines with J gene TRBJ2-7; D is possibly TRBD2 (5 bases). Looked up from germline, CDR1 is SEHNR and CDR2 is FQNEAQ (reference sequence). There are 11 residues in the CDR3.

This sequence joins TRBV4-3 and TRBJ2-7; perhaps TRBD1 as D (5 bases). There are 13 residues in the CDR3. Germline V lookup: CDR1 LGHNA, CDR2 YSLEER. The V end lost 1 base, the J end lost 3 bases, and 7 bases lay between the germline ends. In nucleotides, the CDR3 is TGCGCCAGCAGCCAAGCTGACAGCTACGAGCAGTACTTC. This translates into CASSQADSYEQYF.

The rearrangement links TRBV7-9 to TRBJ2-7; D is possibly TRBD1 or TRBD2 (5 bases each). Germline CDR1 SEHNR, CDR2 FQNEAQ (reference sequence). V dropped 5 bases and J dropped 0 bases, with 14 bases sitting between them. This CDR3 is 15 amino acids long. The CDR3 DNA follows: TGTGCCAGCAGCCCCAGGGAGTTCCTCTCCTACGAGCAGTACTTC. It specifies CASSPREFLSYEQYF.

This clonotype showed up just once. The V and J genes are TRBV9 and TRBJ1-2; D is possibly TRBD1 (5 bases). The CDR3 length is 13 residues. The germline gives CDR1 SGDLS, CDR2 YYNGEE. The V gene lost 3 bases and the J gene lost 6 bases, with 12 bases spanning the gap. CDR3 protein: CASSGGDGDGYTF. In nucleotides, the CDR3 is TGTGCCAGCAGCGGCGGGGACGGGGATGGCTACACCTTC.